This T cell receptor (beta chain) was sequenced during a study of T cells after yellow fever vaccination. CDR3 size: 14 residues. CDR1 and CDR2 (germline): DFQATT, SNEGSKA (reference sequence). V was shortened by 8 bases and J by 1 base, with 16 bases between the two germline ends. This clonotype was picked up many times. TCRdb re-derived calls from the 5' RACE reads in MiXCR, one entry per CDR3 protein. This sample yields around 250,000 distinct CDR3 sequences, of which 6% to 7.5% are seen a single time; about 0.9% belongs to the top ten. This receptor was obtained from a young man who received the YFV17D yellow fever vaccine. The V and J genes are TRBV20-1 and TRBJ2-3; no clear D. The sample consisted of CD4+ T cells sorted from PBMCs, taken 15 days after the yellow fever booster vaccination. CDR3 in DNA: TGCAGTCCCTTAGCTGGAGTTGGCACAGATACGCAGTATTTT. This encodes CSPLAGVGTDTQYF.